Sequencing of this TCR beta chain was carried out in a study of PD-1 blockade in classical Hodgkin lymphoma. Germline values: CDR1 SGHRS, CDR2 YFSETQ. V gave up 4 bases and J gave up 7 bases; unmatched junction bases: 14. The CDR3 contains 16 residues. Every patient was affected by relapse after autologous stem cell transplantation, while exposure to brentuximab vedotin was not uniform. Using magnetic negative selection, the CD4+ T cells were separated out of thawed PBMCs. Here immunoSEQ multiplex PCR was the method, and the copy in TCRdb shows in-frame clones only, minus some. The sample yields under 15,000 clones, approximately 79% seen once.

Specimen: CD4+ T cells from blood, collected at baseline. The chain recombines TRBV5-1 with TRBJ2-1; 7 positions agree with TRBD2. The TCR originated in a human donor with classical Hodgkin lymphoma. The CDR3 loop reads CASSGSSGQEANEQFF. The CDR3 DNA reads as TGCGCCAGCAGCGGGTCTAGCGGACAAGAAGCTAATGAGCAGTTCTTC.